The 23 T cell receptor beta chains in this list originate from one sample, sequenced in a study of shared clonotypes between healthy human individuals. Assay: immunoSEQ multiplex PCR; the TCRdb copy retains only in-frame clones and omits some. The repertoire has approximately 2.4 million clones, approximately 96% of them found once; the top ten carry 0.1% to 0.15%. Sequenced input: naive CD4+ T cells sorted from blood. The subset is: CD45RA+ positively selected. All receptors derive from a man between 18 and 29 years old in good health.

The gene calls are TRBV30 and TRBJ1-3; TRBD1 matches 10 bases. The germline CDR1 and CDR2 sequences are GTSNPN and SVGIG (reference sequence). V gave up 4 bases and J gave up 9 bases; unmatched junction bases: 9. The CDR3 has 14 residues. In DNA, the CDR3 is TGTGCCTGGAATCCGGGACAGGGGATTTTCACCATATATTTT. It encodes CAWNPGQGIFTIYF. The variable domain in full, completed from reference TRBV30 and TRBJ1-3, reads SQTIHQWPATLVQPVGSPLSLECTVEGTSNPNLYWYRQAAGRGLQLLFYSVGIGQISSEVPQNLSASRPQDRQFILSSKKLLLSDSGFYLCAWNPGQGIFTIYFGEGSWLTVV.

This clone occurred once. The V call is TRBV6-6, the J call TRBJ1-5, with 9 nucleotides matching TRBD1. Trimming removed 5 bases from V and 1 base from J; junction bases left unmatched: 3. The CDR3 is 15 amino acids. The germline V gene encodes CDR1 MNHNY and CDR2 SVGAGI (reference sequence). The CDR3 protein is CASSGQGTSNQPQHF. In DNA, the CDR3 is TGTGCCAGCAGTGGACAGGGGACAAGCAATCAGCCCCAGCATTTT.

On this clone: In the same sample, other DNA sequences code for this CDR3. V and J are TRBV6-5 and TRBJ2-2; D possibly corresponds to TRBD1 (6 bases). Trimming took 5 bases from V and 0 from J, leaving 7 bases between them. The CDR3 is 14 amino acids. The V gene's germline CDR1 is MNHEY and CDR2 SVGAGI. Here the CDR3 reads CASSRTANTGELFF. The CDR3 nucleotides are TGTGCCAGCAGTCGGACAGCGAACACCGGGGAGCTGTTTTTT.

The rearrangement joins TRBV5-1 to TRBJ2-1, with 9 bases identical to TRBD2. Germline CDR1 and CDR2: SGHRS and YFSETQ. Trimming at V came to 2 bases and at J to 6 bases, leaving 6 bases not matched to a gene. This CDR3 is 15 amino acids long. The CDR3 region is CASSFNSGSGNEQFF. The CDR3, as DNA: TGCGCCAGCAGCTTTAATAGCGGGAGTGGCAATGAGCAGTTCTTC.

This clone was counted only a few times. The V call is TRBV7-8, the J call TRBJ2-7, with a possible D match to TRBD1 (6 bases). The CDR3 is 16 amino acids. Trimming pared 1 base from V and 1 base from J, leaving 14 bases between. Germline V gene lookup returns CDR1 SGHVS and CDR2 FQNEAQ. CDR3 sequence (DNA): TGTGCCAGCAGCTTAGATCTAGCTGGGACATCCTACGAGCAGTACTTC. Its translation: CASSLDLAGTSYEQYF.

The CDR3 sequence: CASSRPGQDLYEQYF. The CDR3 DNA reads as TGTGCCAGCAGTCGACCGGGACAAGATCTCTACGAGCAGTACTTC. The chain employs TRBV27 and TRBJ2-7; perhaps TRBD1 as D (6 bases). This CDR3 is built from 15 residues. With 5 bases removed from V and 3 bases from J, the gap between germline ends came to 17 bases. Germline V gene data show CDR1 as MNHEY and CDR2 as SMNVEV (reference sequence).

The chain joins TRBV19 to TRBJ1-5, with D possibly being TRBD1 (5 bases). Trimming removed 3 bases at V and 7 bases at J, with 13 bases between. CDR1 is LNHDA and CDR2 is SQIVND in the germline V gene (reference sequence). The CDR3 runs to 14 residues. CDR3: CASSIEAGRQPQHF. The DNA for the CDR3 is TGTGCCAGTAGTATTGAGGCAGGGCGGCAGCCCCAGCATTTT.

This clone is a singleton in its sample. This specimen includes other DNA sequences encoding the same CDR3. The chain couples TRBV5-1 to TRBJ2-7; a possible D gene is TRBD2 (6 bases). Between the trimmed V and J ends, which lost 4 bases and 0 bases, there was a span of 14 bases. There are 15 residues in the CDR3. Germline CDR1 is SGHRS and CDR2 is YFSETQ. CDR3 in DNA: TGCGCCAGCAGCAGTACCGGGACTTCCTCCTACGAGCAGTACTTC. It specifies CASSSTGTSSYEQYF. Looking up the rest from reference TRBV5-1 and TRBJ2-7 gives the full variable domain: KAGVTQTPRYLIKTRGQQVTLSCSPISGHRSVSWYQQTPGQGLQFLFEYFSETQRNKGNFPGRFSGRQFSNSRSEMNVSTLELGDSALYLCASSSTGTSSYEQYFGPGTRLTVT.

The CDR3: CASSLVARGLDEQYF. CDR3 DNA sequence: TGCGCCAGCAGCTTGGTTGCCAGGGGGCTTGACGAGCAGTACTTC. The chain couples TRBV5-1 to TRBJ2-7; 8 nucleotides match TRBD1. Germline CDR1 reads SGHRS; CDR2 reads YFSETQ. The junction had 7 bases not matched to a gene; V was cut back by 0 bases and J by 5 bases. The CDR3 sequence is 15 residues long.

The CDR3 sequence is CASTRDRGFSLTLHF. The CDR3 nucleotides read TGTGCCAGCACTCGGGACAGGGGTTTCTCCCTCACCCTCCACTTT. The chain joins TRBV28 to TRBJ1-6; TRBD1 matches at 10 bases. The germline gives CDR1 MDHEN, CDR2 SYDVKM. With V trimmed by 7 bases and J by 14 bases, 14 bases remained unmatched. CDR3 length: 15 residues.

Remarks on this clone: Within the sample, other DNA sequences also encode this same CDR3. This chain uses TRBV10-1 with TRBJ2-7, with D perhaps given as TRBD1 or TRBD2 (5 bases each). Per germline, CDR1 WNHNN and CDR2 SYGVQD (reference sequence). The V gene lost 5 bases and the J gene lost 0 bases, with 11 bases spanning the gap. The CDR3 consists of 14 residues. The CDR3: CASSRDGSSYEQYF. In DNA, the CDR3 is TGCGCCAGCAGTCGGGACGGAAGCTCCTACGAGCAGTACTTC.

This chain links TRBV5-6 with TRBJ1-6; 9 bases fit TRBD1. The V and J ends lost 3 bases and 8 bases, in that order; junction bases with no gene match: 3. Germline-derived CDR1 and CDR2 are SGHDT and YYEEEE. This CDR3 has 14 amino acids. The CDR3 loop is CASSSDRGYSPLHF. The DNA for the CDR3 is TGTGCCAGCAGCTCGGACAGGGGTTATTCACCCCTCCACTTT.

The rearrangement links TRBV6-5 to TRBJ2-7, with D perhaps matching TRBD1 (5 bases). The CDR3 has 13 amino acids. V was cut by 4 bases and J by 3 bases, with 10 bases left in between. Germline CDR1 MNHEY, CDR2 SVGAGI. The CDR3: CASSWTSYYEQYF. CDR3 DNA sequence: TGTGCCAGCAGTTGGACATCCTACTACGAGCAGTACTTC.

The gene calls are TRBV2 and TRBJ1-4; 12 bases agree with TRBD1. The CDR3 covers 14 residues. Germline V gene sequence: CDR1 SNHLY, CDR2 FYNNEI. Trimming at V came to 6 bases and at J to 7 bases, leaving 3 bases not matched to a gene. The CDR3 DNA sequence: TGTGCCAGCAGCCGGGACAGGGGGCCTGAAAAACTGTTTTTT. Its translation: CASSRDRGPEKLFF.

J is TRBJ2-5 and V is TRBV5-4; D ambiguous. Germline V lookup: CDR1 SGHNT, CDR2 YYREEE (reference sequence). Trimming pared 0 bases from V and 3 bases from J, leaving 6 bases between. The CDR3 has 13 amino acids. CDR3 nucleotides: TGTGCCAGCAGCTTGGACTGGGAAGAGACCCAGTACTTC. It is translated as CASSLDWEETQYF. Supplemented by reference TRBV5-4 and TRBJ2-5, the full variable domain reads ETGVTQSPTHLIKTRGQQVTLRCSSQSGHNTVSWYQQALGQGPQFIFQYYREEENGRGNFPPRFSGLQFPNYSSELNVNALELDDSALYLCASSLDWEETQYFGPGTRLLVL.

The chain joins TRBV11-2 to TRBJ1-6, with D uncertain. The germline V gene has CDR1 SGHAT and CDR2 FQNNGV. V dropped 2 bases and J dropped 7 bases, with 12 bases sitting between them. The CDR3 has 15 amino acids. CDR3 loop: CASSLSYLGNSPLHF. The CDR3, as DNA: TGTGCCAGCAGCTTAAGTTATTTAGGGAATTCACCCCTCCACTTT.

The V call is TRBV5-5, the J call TRBJ1-4; TRBD1 agrees at 7 bases. The CDR3 contains 14 residues. J lost 8 bases, V lost 1 base, and 5 bases had no gene match. Germline V lookup: CDR1 SGHKS, CDR2 YYEKEE (reference sequence). In nucleotides, the CDR3 is TGTGCCAGCAGCTTGACAGGGGTAAAAGAAAAACTGTTTTTT. It translates to CASSLTGVKEKLFF.

The V gene is TRBV15, the J gene TRBJ1-2; D is unresolved. This CDR3 comprises 14 residues. Trimming cost V 0 bases and J 5 bases, with 10 bases left between them. CDR1 is LNHNV and CDR2 is YYDKDF in the germline V gene (reference sequence). The CDR3 protein is CATSRDRTVYGYTF. In DNA, the CDR3 is TGTGCCACCAGCAGAGATCGGACCGTTTATGGCTACACCTTC.

The J gene is TRBJ2-7, the V gene TRBV6-5; tentatively, D is TRBD1 (6 bases). This CDR3 has 14 amino acids. V was clipped by 7 bases and J by 5 bases, with 18 bases between them. Germline lookup yields CDR1 MNHEY and CDR2 SVGAGI. The CDR3 coding sequence is TGTGCCAGCACCAAGGGGACATTGTATAACGAGCAGTACTTC. Amino acid sequence: CASTKGTLYNEQYF.

The chain recombines TRBV6-5 with TRBJ1-5; 9 bases line up with TRBD1. CDR3 size: 14 residues. Germline CDR1 reads MNHEY; CDR2 reads SVGAGI. With 5 bases clipped from V and 9 bases from J, the junction kept 8 bases outside the gene matches. The CDR3, as DNA: TGTGCCAGCAGTCCCCGGACAGGGGATCGGCCCCAGCATTTT. Translating it yields CASSPRTGDRPQHF.

With regard to this clone: Within the sample, other DNA sequences also encode this same CDR3. The chain combines TRBV10-3 with TRBJ1-1; a weak D match, TRBD1 (6 bases). This CDR3 is built from 13 residues. Germline lookup yields CDR1 ENHRY and CDR2 SYGVKD. V shed 3 bases and J shed 5 bases, with 10 bases lying between them. CDR3 in amino acids: CAISEGGGTEAFF. CDR3 in DNA: TGTGCCATCAGTGAAGGGGGTGGGACTGAAGCTTTCTTT.

This chain links TRBV6-1 with TRBJ1-3, with D perhaps TRBD1 (5 bases). The V gene's germline CDR1 is MNHNS and CDR2 SASEGT. The germline V and J ends were trimmed by 6 bases and 3 bases, with 12 bases remaining between them. The CDR3 spans 14 residues. The CDR3 coding sequence is TGTGCCAGCAGAAGCGGGACCCTTGGAAACACCATATATTTT. This gives the protein CASRSGTLGNTIYF.

This clone is a singleton in its sample. The chain employs TRBV2 and TRBJ2-7, with TRBD1 matching over 10 bases. CDR3 length: 14 residues. V gave up 7 bases and J gave up 2 bases; unmatched junction bases: 5. CDR1 and CDR2 (germline): SNHLY, FYNNEI. The DNA of the CDR3 is TGTGCCAGCAACCCAGGGACAGGGGCCTACGAGCAGTACTTC. It codes for CASNPGTGAYEQYF. The full variable domain, rest sourced from reference TRBV2 and TRBJ2-7, is EPEVTQTPSHQVTQMGQEVILRCVPISNHLYFYWYRQILGQKVEFLVSFYNNEISEKSEIFDDQFSVERPDGSNFTLKIRSTKLEDSAMYFCASNPGTGAYEQYFGPGTRLTVT.